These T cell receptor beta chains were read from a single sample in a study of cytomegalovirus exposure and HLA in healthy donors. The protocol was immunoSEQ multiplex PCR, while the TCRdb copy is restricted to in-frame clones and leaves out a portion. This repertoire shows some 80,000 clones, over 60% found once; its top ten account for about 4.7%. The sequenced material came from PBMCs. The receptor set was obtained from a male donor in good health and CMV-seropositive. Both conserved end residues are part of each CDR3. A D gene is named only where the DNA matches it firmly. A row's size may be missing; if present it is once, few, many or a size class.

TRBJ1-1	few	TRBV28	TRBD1	CASSLLGQGVASTEAFF	TGTGCCAGCAGTTTATTAGGGCAGGGGGTAGCCTCCACTGAAGCTTTCTTT
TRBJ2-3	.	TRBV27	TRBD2	CASSRGTSGGVDTQYF	TGTGCCAGCAGCCGAGGGACTAGCGGGGGGGTCGATACGCAGTATTTT
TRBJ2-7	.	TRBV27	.	CASSRTGDEQYF	TGTGCCAGCAGTCGTACAGGCGACGAGCAGTACTTC
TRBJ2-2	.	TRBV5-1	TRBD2	CASSSTSGKGELFF	TGCGCCAGCAGCTCGACTAGCGGTAAAGGGGAGCTGTTTTTT
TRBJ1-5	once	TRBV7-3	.	CATLPRQPQHF	TGTGCCACCCTCCCCAGGCAGCCCCAGCATTTT
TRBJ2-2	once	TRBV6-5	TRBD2	CASIGGGDGELFF	TGTGCCAGCATCGGGGGGGGAGACGGGGAGCTGTTTTTT
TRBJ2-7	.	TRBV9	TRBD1	CASSARTGEILNDEQYF	TGTGCCAGCAGCGCACGGACAGGAGAAATTTTGAACGACGAGCAGTACTTC
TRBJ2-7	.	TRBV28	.	CASTRLGPGSYEQYF	TGTGCCAGCACCCGACTAGGGCCCGGCTCCTACGAGCAGTACTTC
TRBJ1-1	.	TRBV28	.	CASTFGEGSEAFF	TGTGCCAGCACCTTTGGGGAGGGCTCTGAAGCTTTCTTT
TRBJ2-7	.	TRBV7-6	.	CASSLWQSYEQYF	TGTGCCAGCAGCTTATGGCAGTCCTACGAGCAGTACTTC
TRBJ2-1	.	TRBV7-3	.	CASSLARVPNEQFF	TGTGCCAGCAGCTTGGCCAGGGTGCCCAATGAGCAGTTCTTC
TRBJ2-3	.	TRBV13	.	CASSLFGTLSDTQYF	TGTGCCAGCAGCTTATTTGGGACATTATCAGATACGCAGTATTTT
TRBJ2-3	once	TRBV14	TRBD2	CASSQLAGAQDTQYF	TGTGCCAGCAGCCAACTAGCGGGGGCTCAAGATACGCAGTATTTT
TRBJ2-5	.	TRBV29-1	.	CSVRDSRGETQYF	TGCAGCGTCCGGGACTCCCGGGGTGAGACCCAGTACTTC
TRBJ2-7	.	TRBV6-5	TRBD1	CASSYSGTGGSNEQYF	TGTGCCAGCAGTTATTCCGGGACAGGGGGCTCCAACGAGCAGTACTTC
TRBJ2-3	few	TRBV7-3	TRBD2	CASSRGLAGATDTQYF	TGTGCCAGCAGCCGTGGACTAGCGGGGGCCACAGATACGCAGTATTTT
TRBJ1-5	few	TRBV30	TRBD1	CAARQGFSNQPQHF	TGTGCCGCTAGACAGGGTTTTAGCAATCAGCCCCAGCATTTT
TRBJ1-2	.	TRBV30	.	CAWSGIPNDGYTF	TGTGCCTGGAGCGGGATCCCTAACGATGGCTACACCTTC
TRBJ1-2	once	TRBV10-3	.	CAISGATNYGYTF	TGTGCCATCAGTGGGGCCACTAACTATGGCTACACCTTC
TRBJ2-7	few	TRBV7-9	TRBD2	CASSKGGPDGLATYEQYF	TGTGCCAGCAGCAAAGGGGGACCTGATGGACTAGCGACTTACGAGCAGTACTTC
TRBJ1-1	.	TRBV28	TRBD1	CASSLDRAQAFF	TGTGCCAGCAGTCTCGACAGGGCCCAAGCTTTCTTT
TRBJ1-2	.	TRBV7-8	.	CASSLFRAITSYGYTF	TGTGCCAGCAGCTTGTTCCGGGCCATTACTAGCTATGGCTACACCTTC
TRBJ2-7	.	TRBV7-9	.	CASSLASEQGHEQYF	TGTGCCAGCAGCTTAGCGAGTGAACAGGGCCACGAGCAGTACTTC
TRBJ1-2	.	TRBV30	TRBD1	CAWTVGTAHPYGYTF	TGTGCCTGGACCGTTGGGACAGCTCACCCCTATGGCTACACCTTC
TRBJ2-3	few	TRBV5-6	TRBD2	CASSRGGTSDTQYF	TGTGCCAGCAGCCGAGGGGGGACTAGCGATACGCAGTATTTT
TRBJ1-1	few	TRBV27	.	CASREGMNTEAFF	TGTGCCAGCAGGGAGGGTATGAACACTGAAGCTTTCTTT
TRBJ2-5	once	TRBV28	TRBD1	CASSPDRWGGETQYF	TGTGCCAGCAGTCCGGACAGGTGGGGTGGGGAGACCCAGTACTTC
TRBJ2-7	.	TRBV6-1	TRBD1	CASSRGTGGPYEQYF	TGTGCCAGCAGCCGGGGGACAGGGGGCCCCTACGAGCAGTACTTC
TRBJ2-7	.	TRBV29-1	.	CSALGGLGSYEQYF	TGCAGCGCCCTGGGTGGTCTAGGATCCTACGAGCAGTACTTC
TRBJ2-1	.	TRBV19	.	CASRSLQGPYNEQFF	TGTGCCAGTAGGTCGTTGCAGGGGCCCTACAATGAGCAGTTCTTC
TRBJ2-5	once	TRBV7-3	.	CASSRTVGGTQYF	TGTGCCAGCAGCCGGACAGTAGGGGGGACCCAGTACTTC
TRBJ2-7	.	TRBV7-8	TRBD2	CASSSRTSGPGEQYF	TGTGCCAGCAGCTCCCGGACTAGCGGGCCTGGGGAGCAGTACTTC
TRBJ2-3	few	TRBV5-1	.	CASSSRTSDTQYF	TGCGCCAGCAGCTCGAGAACTTCAGATACGCAGTATTTT
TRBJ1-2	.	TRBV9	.	CASSVLGVTYYGYTF	TGTGCCAGCAGCGTACTAGGGGTAACGTACTATGGCTACACCTTC
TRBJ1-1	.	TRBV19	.	CASSMRAGNTEAFF	TGTGCCAGTAGTATGAGGGCGGGTAACACTGAAGCTTTCTTT
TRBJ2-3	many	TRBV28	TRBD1	CASSPNEQDRGLSTDTQYF	TGTGCCAGCAGTCCCAACGAACAAGACAGGGGCTTGAGCACAGATACGCAGTATTTT
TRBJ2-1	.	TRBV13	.	CASSPVMSAGNEQFF	TGTGCCAGCAGCCCCGTTATGTCAGCGGGCAATGAGCAGTTCTTC
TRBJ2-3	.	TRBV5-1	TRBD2	CASSPRLAGGPTYTQYF	TGCGCCAGCAGCCCTCGACTAGCGGGAGGGCCTACGTATACGCAGTATTTT
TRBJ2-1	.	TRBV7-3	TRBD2	CASSLGGGAYNEQFF	TGTGCCAGCAGCCTAGGTGGGGGGGCCTACAATGAGCAGTTCTTC
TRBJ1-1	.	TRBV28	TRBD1	CASRGGQGMMNTEAFF	TGTGCCAGCAGAGGAGGACAGGGGATGATGAACACTGAAGCTTTCTTT
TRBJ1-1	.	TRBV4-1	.	CASSQGGKPFF	TGCGCCAGCAGCCAAGGAGGGAAACCTTTCTTT
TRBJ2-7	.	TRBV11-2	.	CASSPLGEEQYF	TGTGCCAGCAGCCCCCTCGGGGAGGAGCAGTACTTC
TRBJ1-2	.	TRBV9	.	CASSVMASYGYTF	TGTGCCAGCAGCGTGATGGCATCCTATGGCTACACCTTC
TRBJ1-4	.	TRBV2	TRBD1	CASRQGASNEKLFF	TGTGCCAGCAGACAGGGGGCTTCTAATGAAAAACTGTTTTTT
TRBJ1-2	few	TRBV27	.	CASKRGGTYGYTF	TGTGCCAGCAAGAGGGGGGGGACTTATGGCTACACCTTC